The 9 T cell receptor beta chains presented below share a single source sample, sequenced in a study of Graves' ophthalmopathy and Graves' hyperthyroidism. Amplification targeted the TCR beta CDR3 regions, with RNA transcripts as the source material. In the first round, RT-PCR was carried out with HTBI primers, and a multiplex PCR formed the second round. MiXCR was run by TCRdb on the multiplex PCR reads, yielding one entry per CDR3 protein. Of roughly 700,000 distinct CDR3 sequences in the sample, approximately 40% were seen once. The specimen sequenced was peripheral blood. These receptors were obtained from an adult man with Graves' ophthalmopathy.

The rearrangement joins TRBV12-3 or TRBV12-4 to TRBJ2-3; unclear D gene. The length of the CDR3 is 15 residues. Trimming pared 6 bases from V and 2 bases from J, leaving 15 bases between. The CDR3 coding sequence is TGTGCCAGCAGCGTACCAGTTTGGCTCACAGATACGCAGTATTTT. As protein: CASSVPVWLTDTQYF.

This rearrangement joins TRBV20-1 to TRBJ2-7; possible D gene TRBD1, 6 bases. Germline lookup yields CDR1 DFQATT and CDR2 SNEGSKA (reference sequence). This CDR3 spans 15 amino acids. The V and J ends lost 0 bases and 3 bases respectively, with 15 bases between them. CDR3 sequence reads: CSARDGQNIRYEQYF. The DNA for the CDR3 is TGCAGTGCTAGAGATGGACAGAATATCCGCTACGAGCAGTACTTC.

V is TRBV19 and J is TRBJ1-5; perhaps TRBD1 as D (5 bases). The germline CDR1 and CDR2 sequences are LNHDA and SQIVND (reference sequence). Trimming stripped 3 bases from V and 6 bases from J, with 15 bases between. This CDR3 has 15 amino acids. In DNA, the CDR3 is TGTGCCAGTAGTATTGGGGGTACTTTGTCTCAGCCCCAGCATTTT. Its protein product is CASSIGGTLSQPQHF.

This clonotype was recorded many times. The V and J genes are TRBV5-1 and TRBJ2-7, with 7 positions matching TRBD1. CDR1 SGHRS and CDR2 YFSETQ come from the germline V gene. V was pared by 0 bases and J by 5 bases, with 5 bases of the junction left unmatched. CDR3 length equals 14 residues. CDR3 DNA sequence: TGCGCCAGCAGCTTGGCCGGGACAGCCCACGAGCAGTACTTC. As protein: CASSLAGTAHEQYF.

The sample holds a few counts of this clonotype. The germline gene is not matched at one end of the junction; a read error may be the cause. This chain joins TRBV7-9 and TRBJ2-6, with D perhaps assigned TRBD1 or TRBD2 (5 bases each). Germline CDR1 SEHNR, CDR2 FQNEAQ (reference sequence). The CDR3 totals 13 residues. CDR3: CASSPPGGNVLTF. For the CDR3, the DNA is TGTGCCAGCAGCCCCCCTGGGGGCAACGTCCTGACTTTC. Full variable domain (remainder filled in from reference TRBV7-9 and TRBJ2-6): DTGVSQNPRHKITKRGQNVTFRCDPISEHNRLYWYRQTLGQGPEFLTYFQNEAQLEKSRLLSDRFSAERPKGSFSTLEIQRTEQGDSAMYLCASSPPGGNVLTFGAGSRLTVL.

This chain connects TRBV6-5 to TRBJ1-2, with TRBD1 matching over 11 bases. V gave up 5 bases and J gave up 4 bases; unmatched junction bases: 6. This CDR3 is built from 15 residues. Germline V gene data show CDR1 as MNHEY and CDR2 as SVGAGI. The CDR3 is CASSIRGTGGYGYTF. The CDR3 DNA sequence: TGTGCCAGCAGTATCCGGGGGACAGGGGGCTATGGCTACACCTTC.

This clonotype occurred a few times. CDR3 bases: TGTGCCATCCAAGGACAGGGGGAGGACGGGGAGCTGTTTTTT. This codes for CAIQGQGEDGELFF. The chain links TRBV10-3 to TRBJ2-2; 10 positions agree with TRBD1. Germline-derived CDR1 and CDR2 are ENHRY and SYGVKD. The V and J ends lost 8 bases and 7 bases, in that order; junction bases with no gene match: 7. There are 14 residues in the CDR3.

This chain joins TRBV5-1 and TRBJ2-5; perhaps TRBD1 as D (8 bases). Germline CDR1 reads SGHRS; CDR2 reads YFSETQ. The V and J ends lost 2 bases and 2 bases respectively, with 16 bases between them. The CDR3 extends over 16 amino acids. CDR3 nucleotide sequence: TGCGCCAGCAGCTTTACAGGGGGGGAGATTCAAGAGACCCAGTACTTC. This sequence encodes CASSFTGGEIQETQYF.

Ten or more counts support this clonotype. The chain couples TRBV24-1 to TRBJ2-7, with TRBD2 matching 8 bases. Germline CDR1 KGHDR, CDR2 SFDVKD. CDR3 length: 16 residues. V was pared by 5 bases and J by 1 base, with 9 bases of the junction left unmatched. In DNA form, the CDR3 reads TGTGCCACCAGTGGACTTGGGAGCGGGGGTTCCTACGAGCAGTACTTC. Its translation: CATSGLGSGGSYEQYF.